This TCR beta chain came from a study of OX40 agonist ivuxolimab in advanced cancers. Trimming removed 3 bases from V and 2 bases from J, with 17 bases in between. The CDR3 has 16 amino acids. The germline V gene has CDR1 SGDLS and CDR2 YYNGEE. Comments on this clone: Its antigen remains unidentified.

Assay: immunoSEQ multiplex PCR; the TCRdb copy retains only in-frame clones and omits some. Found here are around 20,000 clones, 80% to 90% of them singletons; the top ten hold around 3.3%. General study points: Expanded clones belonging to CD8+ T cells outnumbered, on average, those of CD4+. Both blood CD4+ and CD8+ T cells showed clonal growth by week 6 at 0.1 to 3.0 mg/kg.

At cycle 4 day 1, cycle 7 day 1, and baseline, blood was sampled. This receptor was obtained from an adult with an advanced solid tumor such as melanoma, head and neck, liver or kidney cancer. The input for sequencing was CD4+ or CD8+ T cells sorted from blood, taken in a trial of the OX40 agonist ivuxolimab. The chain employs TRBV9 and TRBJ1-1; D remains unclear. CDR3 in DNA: TGTGCCAGCAGCGGAACCTTAGGACGGCGAAACACTGAAGCTTTCTTT. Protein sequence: CASSGTLGRRNTEAFF.